Shown below are 30 T cell receptor beta chains from a single sample sequenced in a study of blood T cell repertoires in COVID-19. TCRdb's table, derived via immunoSEQ multiplex PCR, lists solely in-frame clones and lacks some. The top ten clones hold less than 2.5% of a sample with around 81,000 clones, roughly 86% of them seen once. What was sequenced was peripheral blood. These receptors all stem from a woman aged 60 to 75 with acute or convalescent COVID-19.

The J gene is TRBJ1-6, the V gene TRBV7-9, with D unclear. Germline loops: CDR1 SEHNR, CDR2 FQNEAQ (reference sequence). V lost 5 bases and J lost 10, with 15 bases in between. The CDR3 runs to 14 residues. In DNA form, the CDR3 reads TGTGCCAGCAGCCCCACAACTACTGGCTCACCCCTCCACTTT. Amino acids: CASSPTTTGSPLHF.

This chain links TRBV6-2 or TRBV6-3 with TRBJ2-7; 7 positions match TRBD2. Germline CDR1 reads MNHEY; CDR2 reads SVGEGT. The CDR3 loop spans 17 amino acids. V shed 2 bases, J shed 3 bases, and the junction held 13 bases outside the gene matches. CDR3 protein: CASSYDGTGGRDYEQYF. For the CDR3, the DNA is TGTGCCAGCAGTTACGATGGGACTGGCGGGAGAGACTACGAGCAGTACTTC.

The chain uses TRBV6-2 or TRBV6-3 and TRBJ1-1; D not certain. The CDR3 is 14 amino acids. The V end was cut by 5 bases, the J end by 2 bases, with 12 bases between. In germline, CDR1 is MNHEY, CDR2 SVGEGT. CDR3 sequence reads: CASSPRVSNTEAFF. CDR3 in DNA: TGTGCCAGCAGTCCACGGGTTAGTAACACTGAAGCTTTCTTT.

Turning to this clone: An end of the junction differs from the germline gene, which may be a read error. This rearrangement joins TRBV19 to TRBJ1-1, with D hard to call. The CDR3 extends over 14 amino acids. CDR1 and CDR2 from the germline V gene are LNHDA and SQIVND (reference sequence). The CDR3 region has the DNA TGTGCCAGTAGTATATGGGCCCTGAATACTGAAGCTTTCTTT. Amino acids: CASSIWALNTEAFF.

The chain carries TRBV24-1 and TRBJ2-1; possible D gene TRBD2, 6 bases. The CDR3 totals 16 residues. The germline V gene has CDR1 KGHDR and CDR2 SFDVKD. The ends were cut back, 2 bases at V and 9 bases at J, with 19 bases in the middle. CDR3 residues: CATSDSLRSRRGEQFF. The CDR3 DNA reads as TGTGCCACCAGTGATTCCCTCCGGTCGAGGAGGGGTGAGCAGTTCTTC.

This chain joins TRBV9 and TRBJ2-2; weak D call: TRBD2 (5 bases). CDR3 length: 14 amino acids. The germline V and J ends were trimmed by 0 bases and 3 bases, with 6 bases remaining between them. In germline, CDR1 is SGDLS, CDR2 YYNGEE. The CDR3 spells CASSVVGDTGELFF. The DNA of the CDR3 is TGTGCCAGCAGCGTAGTGGGAGACACCGGGGAGCTGTTTTTT.

The V and J genes are TRBV9 and TRBJ2-2, with 7 nucleotides matching TRBD1. The germline CDR1 and CDR2 sequences are SGDLS and YYNGEE. The CDR3 spans 15 residues. The V gene end was trimmed by 0 bases and the J gene end by 6 bases; junction bases not matched to a gene: 5. CDR3 nucleotide sequence: TGTGCCAGCAGCGTAGAGGGGGCGCAAGCCGGGGAGCTGTTTTTT. Its protein product is CASSVEGAQAGELFF. Based on the CDR3 plus reference TRBV9 and TRBJ2-2, the full variable domain is DSGVTQTPKHLITATGQRVTLRCSPRSGDLSVYWYQQSLDQGLQFLIQYYNGEERAKGNILERFSAQQFPDLHSELNLSSLELGDSALYFCASSVEGAQAGELFFGEGSRLTVL.

The J gene is TRBJ2-4, the V gene TRBV7-2; 7 bases map to TRBD1. The V and J ends lost 4 bases and 3 bases, in that order; junction bases with no gene match: 9. Germline CDR1 is SGHTA and CDR2 is FQGNSA. This CDR3 has 16 amino acids. The CDR3 protein is CASSSTGVVDKNIQYF. The CDR3 region has the DNA TGTGCCAGCAGCTCCACAGGGGTAGTTGACAAAAACATTCAGTACTTC.

This chain links TRBV30 with TRBJ1-3; 10 nucleotides align to TRBD1. Per germline, CDR1 GTSNPN and CDR2 SVGIG (reference sequence). The junction had 5 bases not matched to a gene; V was cut back by 5 bases and J by 7 bases. This CDR3 is 13 amino acids long. The CDR3 nucleotides are TGTGCCTGGGAACCGGGACAGGGGAACACCATATATTTT. It yields the protein CAWEPGQGNTIYF.

The chain has TRBV27 and TRBJ1-5, with 8 positions matching TRBD1. The germline gives CDR1 MNHEY, CDR2 SMNVEV (reference sequence). The trim removed 6 bases at V and 4 bases at J, leaving 5 bases unmatched. The CDR3 length is 14 residues. The CDR3 reads CASRNRGANQPQHF. CDR3 sequence (DNA): TGTGCCAGCAGGAACAGGGGGGCAAATCAGCCCCAGCATTTT.

V usage is TRBV4-2 and J usage is TRBJ1-2, with 7 bases fitting TRBD1. The CDR3 has 15 residues. Per the germline V gene, CDR1 is LGHNA and CDR2 is YNFKEQ. V lost 5 bases, J lost 3 bases, and 9 bases stayed unmatched. The CDR3 here is CASSKNAGTDYGYTF. The CDR3 DNA is TGTGCCAGCAGCAAAAACGCCGGGACAGACTATGGCTACACCTTC.

This rearrangement joins TRBV19 to TRBJ1-1; 7 bases map to TRBD1. The CDR3 sequence is 13 residues long. V lost 3 bases, J lost 10 bases, and 8 bases stayed unmatched. CDR1 LNHDA and CDR2 SQIVND come from the germline V gene (reference sequence). CDR3 loop: CASSIKTQGGAFF. CDR3 bases: TGTGCCAGTAGTATCAAAACCCAGGGGGGAGCTTTCTTT.

This chain uses TRBV6-1 with TRBJ1-2, with TRBD1 matching 11 bases. With 2 bases clipped from V and 8 bases from J, the junction kept 7 bases outside the gene matches. The CDR3 spans 15 residues. The germline V gene encodes CDR1 MNHNS and CDR2 SASEGT. CDR3 bases: TGTGCCAGCAGTGAATCAGGACAGGGGGCCCAGGGCTACACCTTC. Its protein product is CASSESGQGAQGYTF.

This chain joins TRBV6-6 and TRBJ1-5, with D possibly matching TRBD1 (6 bases). V lost 7 bases to trimming and J lost 3 bases, with 13 bases between them. The CDR3 is 14 amino acids. The V gene's germline CDR1 is MNHNY and CDR2 SVGAGI (reference sequence). In DNA, the CDR3 is TGTGCCAGCACACTAGGGGGGGTCAATCAGCCCCAGCATTTT. Translation gives CASTLGGVNQPQHF.

The chain links TRBV29-1 to TRBJ1-5; a weak D match, TRBD1 (6 bases). The V gene lost 6 bases and the J gene lost 2 bases, with 17 bases spanning the gap. This CDR3 has 15 residues. CDR1 is SQVTM, CDR2 ANQGSEA, per germline. CDR3 residues: CSVASGGGGNQPQHF. CDR3 bases: TGCAGCGTCGCATCCGGAGGGGGGGGCAATCAGCCCCAGCATTTT.

The V and J genes are TRBV5-4 and TRBJ2-7; the match to TRBD2 covers 7 bases. Germline CDR1 and CDR2: SGHNT and YYREEE (reference sequence). Trimming took 5 bases from V and 1 from J; bases not matched to a gene: 9. The CDR3 has 15 residues. The CDR3 nucleotides are TGTGCCAGCAGGCCCGGGCTAGCGGAGTCCTACGAGCAGTACTTC. This encodes CASRPGLAESYEQYF.

The sample holds a few counts of this clone. The rearrangement links TRBV12-5 to TRBJ1-1, with 10 bases identical to TRBD1. V shed 2 bases, J shed 6 bases, and the junction held 9 bases outside the gene matches. The germline gives CDR1 LGHNT, CDR2 FRNRAP. The CDR3 is 16 amino acids. The CDR3 DNA reads as TGTGCTAGTGGTTTGAACAGGGGACAGGGGTCCCCTGAAGCTTTCTTT. Its protein product is CASGLNRGQGSPEAFF.

The chain has TRBV12-3 or TRBV12-4 and TRBJ2-7, with 7 nucleotides matching TRBD1. Trimming cost V 8 bases and J 0 bases; bases outside gene matches: 1. This CDR3 has 12 amino acids. The CDR3 sequence: CASGTDSYEQYF. CDR3 nucleotide sequence: TGTGCCAGCGGGACAGACTCCTACGAGCAGTACTTC.

The chain combines TRBV6-4 with TRBJ2-3; perhaps TRBD2 as D (6 bases). The CDR3 runs 14 residues. Trimming removed 5 bases at V and 4 bases at J, with 13 bases between. Germline V CDR1 and CDR2: MRHNA, SNTAGT. This chain's CDR3 is CASSLDGGPDTQYF. As DNA, the CDR3 is TGTGCCAGCAGTCTCGACGGAGGGCCAGATACGCAGTATTTT.

CDR3 bases: TGTGCCAGCAGCTTTGGACTAGCGGAGATCAATGAGCAGTTCTTC. It yields the protein CASSFGLAEINEQFF. The chain couples TRBV7-8 to TRBJ2-1, with 10 bases fitting TRBD2. V was clipped by 3 bases and J by 6 bases; unmatched bases: 5. Germline V gene data show CDR1 as SGHVS and CDR2 as FQNEAQ. There are 15 residues in the CDR3.

This clone was seen a single time. V usage is TRBV10-3 and J usage is TRBJ2-5; TRBD1 matches 7 bases. The germline gives CDR1 ENHRY, CDR2 SYGVKD. The CDR3 consists of 13 residues. V lost 8 bases and J lost 5; bases outside the gene matches: 8. CDR3 amino acids: CAIALGQWETQYF. As DNA, the CDR3 is TGTGCCATCGCATTGGGACAGTGGGAGACCCAGTACTTC.

The chain recombines TRBV9 with TRBJ2-3, with 9 bases matching TRBD2. V shed 3 bases and J 1 base; nucleotides not matched to a gene: 3. The CDR3 has 15 amino acids. Per the germline V gene, CDR1 is SGDLS and CDR2 is YYNGEE. The chain's CDR3 is CASSAGTSRTDTQYF. For the CDR3, the DNA is TGTGCCAGCAGCGCGGGGACTAGCCGCACAGATACGCAGTATTTT.

This chain links TRBV28 with TRBJ2-7; no reliable D call. The CDR3 has 14 amino acids. With 3 bases removed from V and 2 bases from J, the gap between germline ends came to 11 bases. Germline V gene lookup returns CDR1 MDHEN and CDR2 SYDVKM. This chain's CDR3 is CASSLPLGTYEQYF. For the CDR3, the DNA is TGTGCCAGCAGTTTGCCGCTAGGTACCTACGAGCAGTACTTC.

This clone was seen just once. This chain connects TRBV5-1 to TRBJ2-7; D is unresolved. The germline V gene encodes CDR1 SGHRS and CDR2 YFSETQ. The CDR3 totals 12 residues. The germline V and J ends were trimmed by 0 bases and 9 bases, with 10 bases remaining between them. For the CDR3, the DNA is TGCGCCAGCAGCTTGGATCGGGTGGGGCAGTACTTC. Translating it yields CASSLDRVGQYF.

This clone was picked up a small number of times. V is TRBV5-3 and J is TRBJ2-1, with TRBD2 matching 12 bases. TRBV5-3 has ORF status, its function being uncertain. V was clipped by 4 bases and J by 6 bases; unmatched bases: 5. The CDR3 contains 15 residues. The CDR3 DNA follows: TGTGCCAGAAGCCTTGGACTAGCGGGAATCAATGAGCAGTTCTTC. Protein product: CARSLGLAGINEQFF.

This clone has only one observation. V is TRBV21-1 and J is TRBJ2-1; TRBD1, the D gene given by the table, was not confirmed from the DNA. TRBV21-1 is a known pseudogene. The CDR3 consists of 22 residues. The CDR3 nucleotides are TGTGCCAGCAGCAAACCTTCGACGACGGGACAGGGACTCTGGCGGTCCTACAATGAGCAGTTCTTC. Translated: CASSKPSTTGQGLWRSYNEQFF.

V and J are TRBV6-5 and TRBJ1-4; 8 bases map to TRBD1. CDR3 length: 13 residues. CDR1 and CDR2 (germline): MNHEY, SVGAGI. V lost 11 bases, J lost 7 bases, and 9 bases stayed unmatched. The CDR3 protein is CALSRGQGEKLFF. The CDR3 region has the DNA TGTGCCTTAAGCAGGGGGCAAGGTGAAAAACTGTTTTTT.

V usage is TRBV7-2 and J usage is TRBJ1-2; 7 nucleotides align to TRBD1. This CDR3 has 15 residues. The germline CDR1 and CDR2 sequences are SGHTA and FQGNSA. V lost 7 bases, J lost 7 bases, and 15 bases stayed unmatched. CDR3 bases: TGTGCCAGCATCGCCGGGACAGCCCTATTAGGTGGCTACACCTTC. It encodes CASIAGTALLGGYTF.

The chain has TRBV19 and TRBJ2-4, with a possible D match to TRBD1 (5 bases). This CDR3 has 17 amino acids. Germline CDR1 and CDR2: LNHDA and SQIVND (reference sequence). The V gene lost 1 base and the J gene lost 4 bases, with 17 bases spanning the gap. DNA of the CDR3: TGTGCCAGTAGTATAGTGTTCAGGGTTGGAGATAAAAACATTCAGTACTTC. Translation: CASSIVFRVGDKNIQYF. Variable domain in full (rest from reference TRBV19 and TRBJ2-4): DGGITQSPKYLFRKEGQNVTLSCEQNLNHDAMYWYRQDPGQGLRLIYYSQIVNDFQKGDIAEGYSVSREKKESFPLTVTSAQKNPTAFYLCASSIVFRVGDKNIQYFGAGTRLSVL.

V and J are TRBV7-2 and TRBJ1-6, with D possibly matching TRBD1 (5 bases). Trimming cost V 2 bases and J 6 bases, with 17 bases left between them. Germline assignment: CDR1 SGHTA and CDR2 FQGNSA. This CDR3 region has 17 residues. The CDR3 protein is CASSLPAGRLGNSPLHF. The CDR3 DNA reads TGTGCCAGCAGCTTACCGGCAGGGAGGTTGGGTAATTCACCCCTCCACTTT.